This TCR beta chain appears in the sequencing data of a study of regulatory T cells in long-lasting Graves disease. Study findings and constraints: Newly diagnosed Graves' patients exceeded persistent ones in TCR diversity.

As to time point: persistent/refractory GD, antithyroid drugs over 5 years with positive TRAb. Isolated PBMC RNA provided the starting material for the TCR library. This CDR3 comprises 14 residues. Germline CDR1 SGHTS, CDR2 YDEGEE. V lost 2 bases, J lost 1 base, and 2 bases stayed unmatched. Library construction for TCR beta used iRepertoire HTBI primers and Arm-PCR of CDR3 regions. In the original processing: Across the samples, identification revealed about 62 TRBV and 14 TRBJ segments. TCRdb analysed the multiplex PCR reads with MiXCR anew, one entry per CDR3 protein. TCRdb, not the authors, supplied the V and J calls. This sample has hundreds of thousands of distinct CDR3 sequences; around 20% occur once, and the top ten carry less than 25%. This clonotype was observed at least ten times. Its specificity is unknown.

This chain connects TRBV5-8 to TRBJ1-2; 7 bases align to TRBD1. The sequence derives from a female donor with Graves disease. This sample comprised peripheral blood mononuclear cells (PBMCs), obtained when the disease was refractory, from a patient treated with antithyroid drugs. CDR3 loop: CASSFTGDNYGYTF. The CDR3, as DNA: TGTGCCAGCAGCTTTACAGGGGATAACTATGGCTACACCTTC. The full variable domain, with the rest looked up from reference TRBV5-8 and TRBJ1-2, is EAGVTQSPTHLIKTRGQQATLRCSPISGHTSVYWYQQALGLGLQFLLWYDEGEERNRGNFPPRFSGRQFPNYSSELNVNALELEDSALYLCASSFTGDNYGYTFGSGTRLTVV.